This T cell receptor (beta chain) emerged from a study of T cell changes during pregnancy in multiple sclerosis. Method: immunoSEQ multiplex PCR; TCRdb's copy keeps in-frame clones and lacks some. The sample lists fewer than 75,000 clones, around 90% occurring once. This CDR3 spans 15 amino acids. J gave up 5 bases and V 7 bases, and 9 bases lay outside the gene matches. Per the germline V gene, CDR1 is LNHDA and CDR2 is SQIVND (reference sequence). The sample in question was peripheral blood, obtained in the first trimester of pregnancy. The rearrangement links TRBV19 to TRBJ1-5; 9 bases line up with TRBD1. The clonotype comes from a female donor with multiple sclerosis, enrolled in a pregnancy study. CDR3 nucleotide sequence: TGTGCCAGTACCGCCTGGGGACAGGGCGATCAGCCCCAGCATTTT. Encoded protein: CASTAWGQGDQPQHF. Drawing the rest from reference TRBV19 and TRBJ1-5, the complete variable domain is DGGITQSPKYLFRKEGQNVTLSCEQNLNHDAMYWYRQDPGQGLRLIYYSQIVNDFQKGDIAEGYSVSREKKESFPLTVTSAQKNPTAFYLCASTAWGQGDQPQHFGDGTRLSIL.